This TCR beta chain was observed in a study of T-cell reconstitution after alpha-beta-depleted transplantation in children. Trimming shortened V by 4 bases and J by 4 bases, and 16 bases separated the two germline ends. Germline assignment: CDR1 DFQATT and CDR2 SNEGSKA (reference sequence). The CDR3 is 14 residues long. Points from the study as a whole: Where alpha-beta T cells came from about two months after transplant was reportedly several hundred expanded graft clones.

With regard to this clonotype: The antigen is undetermined.

TCRbeta library construction was performed incorporating unique molecular identifiers. TCRdb itself ran the PCR reads through MiXCR, one entry per CDR3 protein. Of around 700,000 distinct CDR3 sequences listed, around 12% are singletons. The clonotype comes from a girl aged 2-10 years with congenital amegakaryocytic thrombocytopenia, due to receive a stem cell transplant. The chain is built from TRBV20-1 and TRBJ1-2, with a weak D call TRBD1 (5 bases). The input for sequencing was PBMCs, taken before TCRalphabeta/CD19-depleted stem cell transplant. Here the CDR3 DNA reads TGCAGTGCTACAGTCACGGGGCAAGCCTATGGCTACACCTTC. The encoded protein is CSATVTGQAYGYTF.